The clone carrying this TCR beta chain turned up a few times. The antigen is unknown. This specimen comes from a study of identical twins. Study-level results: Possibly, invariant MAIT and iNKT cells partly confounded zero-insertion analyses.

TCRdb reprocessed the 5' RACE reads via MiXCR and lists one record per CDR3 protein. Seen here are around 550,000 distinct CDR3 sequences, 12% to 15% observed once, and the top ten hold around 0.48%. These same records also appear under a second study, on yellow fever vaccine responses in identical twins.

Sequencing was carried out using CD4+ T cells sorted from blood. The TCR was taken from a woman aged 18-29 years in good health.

For the CDR3, the DNA is TGTGCCAGCAGGACGGACAGACGCTACAATGAGCAGTTCTTC. Encoded protein: CASRTDRRYNEQFF. V is TRBV6-1 and J is TRBJ2-1; TRBD1 might be the D (6 bases). Trimming took 6 bases from V and 3 from J, leaving 12 bases between them. This CDR3 has 14 residues. The germline gives CDR1 MNHNS, CDR2 SASEGT.